These 3 T cell receptor beta chains originate from one sample sequenced in a study of T cell responses to AZD1222 COVID-19 vaccine. The data were produced by immunoSEQ multiplex PCR, yet TCRdb's version contains in-frame clones alone and is incomplete. Here the sample spans 68,000 or so clones, about 80% being singletons. Sample: peripheral blood, taken on day 0 of AZD1222 vaccination. These receptors originate from an adult in good health.

The genes are TRBV18 and TRBJ1-1; D ambiguous. The CDR3 consists of 14 residues. Germline CDR1 is KGHSH and CDR2 is LQKENI. V dropped 0 bases and J dropped 5 bases, with 10 bases sitting between them. CDR3 coding DNA: TGTGCCAGCTCACCACCGTCAGTAGTAACTGAAGCTTTCTTT. Amino acid sequence: CASSPPSVVTEAFF.

The chain couples TRBV3-1 (or the pseudogene TRBV3-2) to TRBJ2-3, with 9 bases lining up with TRBD1. CDR3 size: 16 residues. With 0 bases clipped from V and 2 bases from J, the junction kept 3 bases outside the gene matches. In germline, CDR1 is LGHDT, CDR2 YNNKEL (reference sequence). DNA of the CDR3: TGTGCCAGCAGCCAAGATGGGACAGGGTACACAGATACGCAGTATTTT. Protein product: CASSQDGTGYTDTQYF.

V usage is TRBV6-5 and J usage is TRBJ1-5; D remains unclear. Germline V gives CDR1 MNHEY, CDR2 SVGAGI. The CDR3 has 14 residues. V lost 10 bases and J 0 bases, leaving 13 bases between the germline ends. Here the CDR3 reads CATAAVYSNQPQHF. The CDR3 bases are TGTGCCACCGCGGCAGTGTATAGCAATCAGCCCCAGCATTTT.